This T cell receptor (beta chain) came from a study of blood T cell repertoires in COVID-19. Concerning this clone itself: Its ends do not fully match the called genes, so a read error is possible.

TCRdb's table, derived via immunoSEQ multiplex PCR, lists solely in-frame clones and lacks some. The top ten clones hold about 8% of a sample with about 160,000 clones, around 84% of them seen once. There are 15 residues in the CDR3. Germline V gene lookup returns CDR1 KGHDR and CDR2 SFDVKD. The sample consisted of PBMCs or T cells enriched from blood (not recorded which). This clonotype originated in a woman between 45 and 65 years old who had recovered from COVID-19. The V gene is TRBV24-1, the J gene TRBJ2-1, with D unclear. The CDR3, as DNA: TGTGCCACCAGTGATAAGAGGCCCTCCTCCAATGAGCAGTTCTTC. It is translated as CATSDKRPSSNEQFF.